These 31 T cell receptor beta chains originate from one sample sequenced in a study of cytomegalovirus exposure and HLA in healthy donors. The PCR was carried out with 60 Vbeta primers and 13 Jbeta primers. Generated by immunoSEQ multiplex PCR, the TCRdb table keeps only in-frame clones and is missing some. This table holds around 110,000 clones, 65% found once. Sequenced sample: PBMCs. Receptors were obtained from a woman between 40 and 50 years old in good health and CMV-seropositive.

This clone has only a few counts. The chain couples TRBV6-1 to TRBJ2-2; perhaps TRBD2 as D (5 bases). The CDR3 has 14 amino acids. Trimming cost V 6 bases and J 1 base, with 9 bases left between them. The germline V gene has CDR1 MNHNS and CDR2 SASEGT. The CDR3 sequence is CASRGSGNTGELFF. The CDR3 nucleotides are TGTGCCAGCAGGGGCAGCGGGAACACCGGGGAGCTGTTTTTT.

V is TRBV5-5 and J is TRBJ2-5; 8 nucleotides agree with TRBD2. Germline CDR1 and CDR2: SGHKS and YYEKEE (reference sequence). V shed 0 bases and J 2 bases; nucleotides not matched to a gene: 6. The CDR3 extends over 16 amino acids. Here the CDR3 DNA reads TGTGCCAGCAGCTTGGGGCTAGCGGGTGGGCAAGAGACCCAGTACTTC. It translates to CASSLGLAGGQETQYF. The complete variable domain, with remaining parts taken from reference TRBV5-5 and TRBJ2-5, reads DAGVTQSPTHLIKTRGQQVTLRCSPISGHKSVSWYQQVLGQGPQFIFQYYEKEERGRGNFPDRFSARQFPNYSSELNVNALLLGDSALYLCASSLGLAGGQETQYFGPGTRLLVL.

The chain recombines TRBV28 with TRBJ1-1; unclear D gene. The CDR3 length is 14 residues. The V end lost 3 bases, the J end lost 3 bases, and 11 bases lay between the germline ends. CDR1 is MDHEN, CDR2 SYDVKM, per germline. CDR3 DNA sequence: TGTGCCAGCAGTTTGACTCCAAAGGACACTGAAGCTTTCTTT. It translates to CASSLTPKDTEAFF.

The rearrangement uses TRBV5-6 and TRBJ2-2; D not resolved. Between the trimmed V and J ends, which lost 0 bases and 6 bases, there was a span of 9 bases. The CDR3 runs 14 residues. Germline-derived CDR1 and CDR2 are SGHDT and YYEEEE. The chain's CDR3 is CASSLAESAGELFF. CDR3 coding DNA: TGTGCCAGCAGCTTGGCCGAAAGCGCCGGGGAGCTGTTTTTT.

The chain carries TRBV7-2 and TRBJ2-7; D perhaps matches TRBD2 (5 bases). From germline, CDR1 is SGHTA and CDR2 FQGNSA. CDR3 length: 13 amino acids. V gave up 8 bases and J gave up 6 bases, with 17 bases separating them. The CDR3 DNA is TGTGCCAGCTCCGAACGGAGGCCCCTCGAGCAGTACTTC. Translated, it gives CASSERRPLEQYF. The variable domain in full, with the rest retrieved from reference TRBV7-2 and TRBJ2-7, is GAGVSQSPSNKVTEKGKDVELRCDPISGHTALYWYRQSLGQGLEFLIYFQGNSAPDKSGLPSDRFSAERTGGSVSTLTIQRTQQEDSAVYLCASSERRPLEQYFGPGTRLTVT.

The chain has TRBV10-3 and TRBJ2-3; possibly TRBD1 for D (5 bases). Trimming pared 5 bases from V and 4 bases from J, leaving 10 bases between. This CDR3 has 13 amino acids. CDR1 and CDR2 (germline): ENHRY, SYGVKD. CDR3 nucleotides: TGTGCCATCAGTCCAGGGTTCCCAGATACGCAGTATTTT. It yields the protein CAISPGFPDTQYF.

This sequence joins TRBV7-9 and TRBJ1-1, with unresolved D. The germline V gene encodes CDR1 SEHNR and CDR2 FQNEAQ (reference sequence). Trimming stripped 5 bases from V and 8 bases from J, with 24 bases between. The CDR3 is 16 residues long. CDR3 bases: TGTGCCAGCAGCCCGCGACGGAGGAGGGAGAGCGGGGAAGCTTTCTTT. Translation gives CASSPRRRRESGEAFF.

This clone has only a few counts. J is TRBJ1-5 and V is TRBV6-5; TRBD1 might be the D (5 bases). Germline V lookup: CDR1 MNHEY, CDR2 SVGAGI. The CDR3 spans 12 residues. The V end was cut by 5 bases, the J end by 4 bases, with 6 bases between. The CDR3 sequence is CASSRGNQPQHF. The CDR3 coding sequence is TGTGCCAGCAGTCGGGGGAATCAGCCCCAGCATTTT.

The V gene is TRBV5-1, the J gene TRBJ2-5; D perhaps matches TRBD2 (5 bases). Germline values: CDR1 SGHRS, CDR2 YFSETQ. The CDR3 runs to 15 residues. The V end lost 4 bases, the J end lost 2 bases, and 15 bases lay between the germline ends. The CDR3 coding sequence is TGCGCCAGCAGCACGGACTTCTCGAGACAAGAGACCCAGTACTTC. Its translation is CASSTDFSRQETQYF. Supplemented by reference TRBV5-1 and TRBJ2-5, the full variable domain reads KAGVTQTPRYLIKTRGQQVTLSCSPISGHRSVSWYQQTPGQGLQFLFEYFSETQRNKGNFPGRFSGRQFSNSRSEMNVSTLELGDSALYLCASSTDFSRQETQYFGPGTRLLVL.

V gene TRBV7-8 combines with J gene TRBJ2-2, with 7 bases fitting TRBD1. CDR3 length: 13 residues. V lost 6 bases, J lost 7 bases, and 5 bases stayed unmatched. CDR1 is SGHVS and CDR2 is FQNEAQ in the germline V gene. CDR3 DNA sequence: TGTGCCAGCAGTCCTGACAGGGACGGGGAGCTGTTTTTT. Translated: CASSPDRDGELFF.

The gene calls are TRBV5-6 and TRBJ1-5, with 8 positions matching TRBD1. Trimming cost V 4 bases and J 6 bases; bases outside gene matches: 6. The CDR3 has 14 amino acids. CDR1 and CDR2 (germline): SGHDT, YYEEEE. CDR3 nucleotide sequence: TGTGCCAGCAGCCTGACAGGGGTGGGTCAGCCCCAGCATTTT. This gives the protein CASSLTGVGQPQHF.

This rearrangement joins TRBV5-6 to TRBJ2-3; a possible D gene is TRBD2 (5 bases). The CDR3 spans 16 residues. V was shortened by 0 bases and J by 1 base, with 12 bases between the two germline ends. Germline V gene sequence: CDR1 SGHDT, CDR2 YYEEEE. CDR3 sequence (DNA): TGTGCCAGCAGCTTGGAGGTTCGGGGAGGCACAGATACGCAGTATTTT. Amino acids: CASSLEVRGGTDTQYF. The full variable domain, rest sourced from reference TRBV5-6 and TRBJ2-3, is DAGVTQSPTHLIKTRGQQVTLRCSPKSGHDTVSWYQQALGQGPQFIFQYYEEEERQRGNFPDRFSGHQFPNYSSELNVNALLLGDSALYLCASSLEVRGGTDTQYFGPGTRLTVL.

V and J are TRBV15 and TRBJ2-1, with 7 bases identical to TRBD1. CDR1 LNHNV and CDR2 YYDKDF come from the germline V gene (reference sequence). V gave up 3 bases and J gave up 7 bases; unmatched junction bases: 6. The CDR3 sequence is 14 residues long. The CDR3, as DNA: TGTGCCACCAGCAGGGGCAGGGGGACAAATGAGCAGTTCTTC. Protein sequence: CATSRGRGTNEQFF.

This clone has just a few counts. The chain couples TRBV9 to TRBJ2-4, with D tentatively TRBD1 (7 bases). This CDR3 spans 15 amino acids. Germline V lookup: CDR1 SGDLS, CDR2 YYNGEE. The ends were cut back, 2 bases at V and 8 bases at J, with 17 bases in the middle. CDR3 sequence: CASSVGRTGGDIQYF. CDR3 DNA: TGTGCCAGCAGCGTCGGTCGGACAGGAGGGGACATTCAGTACTTC.

This chain joins TRBV19 and TRBJ2-7; weak D call: TRBD1 (5 bases). Germline V gene sequence: CDR1 LNHDA, CDR2 SQIVND (reference sequence). V lost 2 bases, J lost 0 bases, and 8 bases lay in between. There are 14 residues in the CDR3. This CDR3 reads CASSITGLSYEQYF. Here the CDR3 DNA reads TGTGCCAGTAGTATAACAGGCCTCTCCTACGAGCAGTACTTC.

This chain links TRBV28 with TRBJ1-1; 11 nucleotides match TRBD1. The germline V gene has CDR1 MDHEN and CDR2 SYDVKM. V gave up 6 bases and J gave up 5 bases; unmatched junction bases: 8. This CDR3 has 15 residues. The CDR3 loop reads CASREGTGGSTEAFF. CDR3 nucleotides: TGTGCCAGCAGGGAAGGGACAGGGGGGAGTACTGAAGCTTTCTTT.

This chain joins TRBV29-1 and TRBJ2-1; 9 nucleotides match TRBD2. Germline CDR1 reads SQVTM; CDR2 reads ANQGSEA. The CDR3 totals 15 residues. The V segment lost 3 bases and the J segment 4 bases; nucleotides outside the gene matches: 7. The CDR3 sequence: CSVDRSLAGYNEQFF. The CDR3 bases are TGCAGCGTTGATCGGTCCCTAGCGGGATACAATGAGCAGTTCTTC.

This clone appeared a few times. The rearrangement links TRBV7-8 to TRBJ1-5; 11 bases map to TRBD1. CDR3 length: 18 amino acids. Trimming at V came to 5 bases and at J to 5 bases, leaving 14 bases not matched to a gene. CDR1 and CDR2 from the germline V gene are SGHVS and FQNEAQ. CDR3 amino acids: CASSQGQGVGTVYQPQHF. CDR3 in DNA: TGTGCCAGCAGCCAGGGACAGGGGGTTGGAACCGTTTATCAGCCCCAGCATTTT.

The rearrangement uses TRBV6-5 and TRBJ2-7; TRBD1 aligns across 8 bases. The CDR3 covers 14 residues. The J segment lost 7 bases and the V segment lost 6 bases, leaving 11 bases of the junction unmatched. Germline CDR1 is MNHEY and CDR2 is SVGAGI. The CDR3 DNA sequence: TGTGCCAGCAGACCGACAGGGGCGGTTGGTGAGCAGTACTTC. Its protein is CASRPTGAVGEQYF.

This chain's CDR3 is CAWSPEPSYGYTF. CDR3 DNA: TGTGCCTGGAGCCCAGAGCCTAGTTATGGCTACACCTTC. The J gene is TRBJ1-2, the V gene TRBV30; D unclear. V dropped 3 bases and J dropped 5 bases, with 13 bases sitting between them. The CDR3 runs to 13 residues. Germline CDR1 reads GTSNPN; CDR2 reads SVGIG (reference sequence).

This clone was picked up a small number of times. V and J are TRBV5-6 and TRBJ2-1; TRBD2 matches 8 bases. The V segment lost 0 bases and the J segment 4 bases; nucleotides outside the gene matches: 15. The length of the CDR3 is 19 residues. The V gene's germline CDR1 is SGHDT and CDR2 YYEEEE. The CDR3 nucleotides are TGTGCCAGCAGCTTGGCCCCGGAGCGGGGGACGGAGCCTTACAATGAGCAGTTCTTC. It encodes CASSLAPERGTEPYNEQFF.

The V and J genes are TRBV30 and TRBJ2-7; D unclear. This CDR3 has 14 residues. Germline V gene sequence: CDR1 GTSNPN, CDR2 SVGIG (reference sequence). Trimming shortened V by 0 bases and J by 4 bases, and 13 bases separated the two germline ends. The CDR3 region is CAWSVRLPPYEQYF. DNA for the CDR3: TGTGCCTGGAGTGTGAGGCTACCCCCGTACGAGCAGTACTTC.

The V gene is TRBV7-2, the J gene TRBJ2-3, with 8 positions matching TRBD1. J gave up 6 bases and V 5 bases, and 13 bases lay outside the gene matches. Germline lookup yields CDR1 SGHTA and CDR2 FQGNSA. This CDR3 is built from 16 residues. The CDR3 nucleotides read TGTGCCAGCAGCCGTGGACAGGGACTGGACATCGATACGCAGTATTTT. Translation gives CASSRGQGLDIDTQYF.

The J gene is TRBJ2-3, the V gene TRBV6-6, with 12 bases that match TRBD1. From germline, CDR1 is MNHNY and CDR2 SVGAGI (reference sequence). V was pared by 6 bases and J by 5 bases, with 9 bases of the junction left unmatched. CDR3 length: 16 residues. The CDR3 here is CASSPRGQGAIDTQYF. As DNA, the CDR3 is TGTGCCAGCAGCCCCAGGGGACAGGGGGCGATAGATACGCAGTATTTT.

The chain uses TRBV10-1 and TRBJ1-5; a weak D match, TRBD1 (5 bases). CDR1 WNHNN and CDR2 SYGVQD come from the germline V gene (reference sequence). The CDR3 is 15 residues long. Trimming stripped 5 bases from V and 3 bases from J, with 14 bases between. The CDR3 bases are TGCGCCAGCAGTCAATCCGACAGTAACAATCAGCCCCAGCATTTT. It translates to CASSQSDSNNQPQHF.

The J gene is TRBJ2-7, the V gene TRBV9; 10 positions match TRBD2. From germline, CDR1 is SGDLS and CDR2 YYNGEE. J was trimmed by 6 bases and V by 0 bases; bases with no gene match: 6. CDR3 length: 15 amino acids. CDR3 in DNA: TGTGCCAGCAGCGTAGCAAGCGGGAGGGCCACCGAGCAGTACTTC. This sequence encodes CASSVASGRATEQYF.

The rearrangement joins TRBV19 to TRBJ2-7, with a weak D call TRBD2 (5 bases). Germline-derived CDR1 and CDR2 are LNHDA and SQIVND (reference sequence). This CDR3 is 13 amino acids long. V was cut by 3 bases and J by 2 bases, with 8 bases left in between. The CDR3 reads CASSIGVTYEQYF. The CDR3 DNA follows: TGTGCCAGTAGTATCGGGGTGACCTACGAGCAGTACTTC. Full variable domain (rest looked up from reference TRBV19 and TRBJ2-7): DGGITQSPKYLFRKEGQNVTLSCEQNLNHDAMYWYRQDPGQGLRLIYYSQIVNDFQKGDIAEGYSVSREKKESFPLTVTSAQKNPTAFYLCASSIGVTYEQYFGPGTRLTVT.

This chain uses TRBV4-1 with TRBJ1-2; D possibly corresponds to TRBD1 (5 bases). Germline values: CDR1 MGHRA, CDR2 YSYEKL. The V and J ends lost 1 base and 5 bases respectively, with 14 bases between them. The CDR3 loop spans 15 amino acids. The CDR3 nucleotides are TGCGCCAGCAGCCAAGGGGACCGGAGGGCTTATGGCTACACCTTC. Residues: CASSQGDRRAYGYTF.

This clone came up a few times. The CDR3 protein is CASSLAQKNTEAFF. The CDR3 DNA follows: TGCGCCAGCAGCTTGGCGCAGAAGAACACTGAAGCTTTCTTT. The rearrangement joins TRBV5-1 to TRBJ1-1; D gene uncertain. CDR3 size: 14 residues. Trimming stripped 0 bases from V and 1 base from J, with 7 bases between. In germline, CDR1 is SGHRS, CDR2 YFSETQ.

The gene calls are TRBV19 and TRBJ2-1; 10 positions agree with TRBD1. The length of the CDR3 is 13 residues. Germline trimming cut 4 bases from V and 12 bases from J; bases unmatched to any gene: 6. Germline V gene sequence: CDR1 LNHDA, CDR2 SQIVND (reference sequence). This CDR3 reads CASSRDRGMGQFF. CDR3 coding DNA: TGTGCCAGTAGTAGGGACAGGGGTATGGGGCAGTTCTTC.

The V gene is TRBV4-2, the J gene TRBJ2-4, with no clear D. The V gene lost 0 bases and the J gene lost 8 bases, with 5 bases spanning the gap. The CDR3 runs 12 residues. CDR1 and CDR2 from the germline V gene are LGHNA and YNFKEQ. The CDR3 here is CASSQDLDIQYF. The CDR3 DNA is TGTGCCAGCAGCCAAGATCTCGACATTCAGTACTTC.